This T cell receptor beta chain was profiled in a study of cytomegalovirus exposure and HLA in healthy donors. Whole-study findings and limits: Researchers reported that a few CMV-associated chains were confirmed in vitro as CMV antigen-specific. A reported reduction in N-insertions relative to the 666-donor mean was seen in an Asian-associated ancestry cluster in a later analysis.

Concerning this clone itself: Its specificity is unknown.

Germline CDR1 is LNHNV and CDR2 is YYDKDF (reference sequence). The CDR3 has 17 amino acids. V shed 2 bases and J 0 bases; nucleotides not matched to a gene: 7. Researchers ran the PCR with 60 Vbeta and 13 Jbeta primers. Using immunoSEQ multiplex PCR, the repertoire was profiled, and TCRdb retains in-frame clones only, with some absent. The profile shows around 190,000 clones, around 77% of them singletons. This chain joins TRBV15 and TRBJ2-1; TRBD2 aligns across 7 bases. The sequenced sample consisted of PBMCs. The TCR sequence derives from a woman aged 18-29 years in good health and CMV-seronegative. CDR3 in amino acids: CATSRLRRGSSYNEQFF. In DNA, the CDR3 is TGTGCCACCAGCAGACTCAGGCGGGGGAGCTCCTACAATGAGCAGTTCTTC.